These T cell receptor beta chains were read from a single sample in a study of vaccination and CD4 T cells after COVID-19. These TCRs are of unknown antigen specificity. TCRdb independently ran MiXCR on the PCR reads; one entry per CDR3 protein. The table has roughly 7,000 distinct CDR3 sequences, roughly 52% seen once. Sequencing was carried out using CD4+ T cells from blood, cultured in vitro. Source of these receptors: a human donor in good health. Both conserved end residues are part of each CDR3. Each record gives: CDR3 protein, CDR3 DNA, J gene, clone size, V gene, D gene. A D gene is named only where the DNA matches it firmly. A clone size is listed for some rows: how often the clone was seen (once, few, many), or a class if it is expanded.

CASSPMDTEAFF	TGTGCCAGCAGCCCAATGGACACTGAAGCTTTCTTT	TRBJ1-1	few	TRBV7-9	-
CASSQESRTGETQYF	TGTGCCAGCAGCCAAGAATCACGGACGGGGGAGACCCAGTACTTC	TRBJ2-5	few	TRBV4-2	-
CSVAGQNYGYTF	TGCAGCGTTGCGGGACAGAACTATGGCTACACCTTC	TRBJ1-2	-	TRBV29-1	TRBD1
CASTQTGNTIYF	TGTGCCAGCACCCAGACTGGAAACACCATATATTTT	TRBJ1-3	-	TRBV6-1	-
CATSRPFLMGDTRTGELFF	TGTGCCACCAGCAGACCATTTTTAATGGGGGACACCCGAACCGGGGAGCTGTTTTTT	TRBJ2-2	-	TRBV15	-
CAIRRDREEAFF	TGTGCCATCAGACGGGACAGGGAAGAAGCTTTCTTT	TRBJ1-1	few	TRBV10-3	TRBD1
CAISAGELAGGFNEQFF	TGTGCCATCAGTGCAGGGGAACTAGCGGGGGGCTTCAATGAGCAGTTCTTC	TRBJ2-1	-	TRBV10-3	TRBD2
CASSLDRVRQPQHF	TGTGCCAGCAGCTTAGATCGTGTGAGGCAGCCCCAGCATTTT	TRBJ1-5	few	TRBV11-2	-
CASSISDQPQHF	TGTGCCAGTAGTATAAGTGATCAGCCCCAGCATTTT	TRBJ1-5	-	TRBV19	-
CASSLMGAGANVLTF	TGCGCCAGCAGCTTGATGGGGGCTGGGGCCAACGTCCTGACTTTC	TRBJ2-6	-	TRBV5-1	-
CASSPQGHYGYTF	TGTGCCAGCAGTCCCCAGGGGCACTATGGCTACACCTTC	TRBJ1-2	-	TRBV27	-
CASSQVKGQNNSPLHF	TGTGCCAGCAGCCAAGTAAAGGGACAGAATAATTCACCCCTCCACTTT	TRBJ1-6	-	TRBV4-2	TRBD1
CASSRDKNYGYTF	TGTGCCAGTAGTCGGGACAAGAACTATGGCTACACCTTC	TRBJ1-2	few	TRBV19	-
CSATLWADVETQYF	TGCAGTGCTACACTTTGGGCAGACGTGGAGACCCAGTACTTC	TRBJ2-5	few	TRBV20-1	-
CASRGLDRMNTEAFF	TGTGCCAGCAGAGGCCTCGACAGAATGAACACTGAAGCTTTCTTT	TRBJ1-1	few	TRBV27	-
CASSFAGRGIGNEQFF	TGTGCCAGCAGCTTTGCCGGACGTGGGATTGGGAATGAGCAGTTCTTC	TRBJ2-1	-	TRBV7-8	-
CATSRETGYGYTF	TGTGCCACCAGCAGAGAGACAGGGTATGGCTACACCTTC	TRBJ1-2	-	TRBV15	TRBD1
CSAPTTGGFTEAFF	TGCAGTGCTCCTACGACAGGGGGGTTCACTGAAGCTTTCTTT	TRBJ1-1	-	TRBV20-1	TRBD1
CASSIWGYGLNQPQHF	TGTGCCAGTAGTATTTGGGGGTACGGACTTAATCAGCCCCAGCATTTT	TRBJ1-5	-	TRBV19	-
CASSPPGGLTEAFF	TGTGCCAGCTCACCACCGGGGGGGCTGACTGAAGCTTTCTTT	TRBJ1-1	once	TRBV18	-
CASSSLAGGFSGANVLTF	TGTGCCAGCAGCTCTCTCGCGGGGGGCTTCTCTGGGGCCAACGTCCTGACTTTC	TRBJ2-6	-	TRBV7-3	TRBD2
CACGRSNSPLHF	TGTGCCTGTGGCAGGTCCAATTCACCCCTCCACTTT	TRBJ1-6	-	TRBV12-3/TRBV12-4	-
CASRPGQGGYEQYF	TGTGCCAGCAGACCGGGACAGGGAGGCTACGAGCAGTACTTC	TRBJ2-7	few	TRBV27	TRBD1
CASSDSSGGTDTQYF	TGTGCCAGCAGTGACTCTAGCGGGGGCACAGATACGCAGTATTTT	TRBJ2-3	few	TRBV6-4	TRBD2
CASSFQLQGEVGGYTF	TGTGCCAGCAGCTTTCAACTCCAGGGAGAGGTTGGTGGCTACACCTTC	TRBJ1-2	few	TRBV21-1	-
CASSLKGGGTEAFF	TGTGCCAGCAGCTTAAAGGGGGGAGGGACTGAAGCTTTCTTT	TRBJ1-1	-	TRBV7-3	-
CSAITGPWGYTF	TGCAGTGCTATCACAGGGCCTTGGGGCTACACCTTC	TRBJ1-2	-	TRBV20-1	-
CSAADTGSTDTQYF	TGCAGTGCCGCAGACACTGGATCCACAGATACGCAGTATTTT	TRBJ2-3	-	TRBV20-1	-